Shown below are 32 T cell receptor beta chains from a single sample sequenced in a study of lymphopenia after photon versus proton radiotherapy. Method: immunoSEQ multiplex PCR; TCRdb's copy keeps in-frame clones and lacks some. The profile shows about 70,000 clones, about 90% of them singletons. This specimen was peripheral blood, taken from a patient treated with photon-based radiotherapy. All receptors derive from a middle-aged woman with cholangiocarcinoma.

The rearrangement links TRBV4-3 to TRBJ2-1, with 7 bases identical to TRBD2. Germline trimming cut 0 bases from V and 7 bases from J; bases unmatched to any gene: 6. CDR1 is LGHNA and CDR2 is YSLEER in the germline V gene. The CDR3 has 15 amino acids. The DNA for the CDR3 is TGCGCCAGCAGCCAAGATCTAGCGGCCTTTAATGAGCAGTTCTTC. Protein: CASSQDLAAFNEQFF.

This chain joins TRBV5-4 and TRBJ2-6, with D possibly being TRBD2 (5 bases). V lost 4 bases to trimming and J lost 0 bases, with 14 bases between them. The V gene's germline CDR1 is SGHNT and CDR2 YYREEE (reference sequence). The CDR3 consists of 17 residues. The CDR3 spells CASSLQRLGSGANVLTF. The CDR3 nucleotides are TGTGCCAGCAGCCTCCAGCGGCTGGGCTCTGGGGCCAACGTCCTGACTTTC.

This chain connects TRBV5-1 to TRBJ1-1; D is undetermined. Per the germline V gene, CDR1 is SGHRS and CDR2 is YFSETQ. V lost 1 base and J 5 bases, leaving 9 bases between the germline ends. This CDR3 comprises 13 residues. The CDR3 DNA follows: TGCGCCAGCAGCTTGCGTGAGAGGACTGAAGCTTTCTTT. This encodes CASSLRERTEAFF.

The chain recombines TRBV5-1 with TRBJ1-2; TRBD1 aligns across 7 bases. Trimming at V came to 4 bases and at J to 5 bases, leaving 5 bases not matched to a gene. CDR1 and CDR2 from the germline V gene are SGHRS and YFSETQ. This CDR3 comprises 13 residues. CDR3 bases: TGCGCCAGCAGCAAAGACAGGGAGTATGGCTACACCTTC. The encoded protein is CASSKDREYGYTF.

The rearrangement links TRBV5-8 to TRBJ1-1; TRBD1 agrees at 10 bases. Germline trimming cut 3 bases from V and 3 bases from J; bases unmatched to any gene: 5. The CDR3 has 15 amino acids. Germline V lookup: CDR1 SGHTS, CDR2 YDEGEE. CDR3 bases: TGTGCCAGCAGCTCAGGTGACAGGGGGCACACTGAAGCTTTCTTT. Residues: CASSSGDRGHTEAFF. Variable domain in full (rest from reference TRBV5-8 and TRBJ1-1): EAGVTQSPTHLIKTRGQQATLRCSPISGHTSVYWYQQALGLGLQFLLWYDEGEERNRGNFPPRFSGRQFPNYSSELNVNALELEDSALYLCASSSGDRGHTEAFFGQGTRLTVV.

The rearrangement joins TRBV5-1 to TRBJ2-4, with D maybe TRBD2 (6 bases). CDR1 is SGHRS and CDR2 is YFSETQ in the germline V gene. V lost 4 bases and J 9 bases, leaving 14 bases between the germline ends. The length of the CDR3 is 13 residues. This CDR3 reads CASSPLVEGIQYF. DNA of the CDR3: TGCGCCAGCAGCCCTCTAGTGGAGGGCATTCAGTACTTC.

This clone was recorded once. V is TRBV5-1 and J is TRBJ1-1; D remains ambiguous. The CDR3 sequence is 13 residues long. Deletions cut 1 base from V and 0 bases from J, with 4 bases between. Germline assignment: CDR1 SGHRS and CDR2 YFSETQ. The CDR3 DNA reads TGCGCCAGCAGCTTGAGGGTGAACACTGAAGCTTTCTTT. Translating gives CASSLRVNTEAFF. Full variable domain (outside the CDR3, taken from reference TRBV5-1 and TRBJ1-1): KAGVTQTPRYLIKTRGQQVTLSCSPISGHRSVSWYQQTPGQGLQFLFEYFSETQRNKGNFPGRFSGRQFSNSRSEMNVSTLELGDSALYLCASSLRVNTEAFFGQGTRLTVV.

This rearrangement joins TRBV27 to TRBJ2-1; 14 bases match TRBD2. Germline V lookup: CDR1 MNHEY, CDR2 SMNVEV (reference sequence). J was trimmed by 10 bases and V by 7 bases; bases with no gene match: 6. The CDR3 is made up of 14 amino acids. The CDR3 bases are TGTGCCAGCAACGAGGGACTAGCGGGAGTCGAGCAGTTCTTC. This encodes CASNEGLAGVEQFF.

This clone appeared once. The chain is built from TRBV4-2 and TRBJ1-2; 9 bases fit TRBD1. Germline V lookup: CDR1 LGHNA, CDR2 YNFKEQ. The V segment lost 4 bases and the J segment 8 bases; nucleotides outside the gene matches: 5. The CDR3 spans 13 residues. The CDR3 DNA reads as TGTGCCAGCAGCCGGACAGGGACAGGGGGCTACACCTTC. The encoded protein is CASSRTGTGGYTF.

The rearrangement uses TRBV10-3 and TRBJ2-3; the match to TRBD1 covers 8 bases. The CDR3 has 15 residues. V was pared by 6 bases and J by 2 bases, with 7 bases of the junction left unmatched. The germline V gene encodes CDR1 ENHRY and CDR2 SYGVKD. The CDR3 DNA reads TGTGCCATCAGCCAAGGACAGGGCTCCACAGATACGCAGTATTTT. Its translation: CAISQGQGSTDTQYF.

The CDR3 protein is CAWLPALGGEAFF. In nucleotides, the CDR3 is TGTGCCTGGTTGCCAGCCTTGGGGGGTGAAGCTTTCTTT. The genes are TRBV30 and TRBJ1-1; D may be TRBD1 (5 bases). Germline V gene lookup returns CDR1 GTSNPN and CDR2 SVGIG (reference sequence). This CDR3 is 13 amino acids long. Trimming took 5 bases from V and 7 from J, leaving 17 bases between them.

V is TRBV4-1 and J is TRBJ2-5; 7 bases match TRBD2. CDR1 MGHRA and CDR2 YSYEKL come from the germline V gene. The CDR3 runs to 16 residues. Trimming at V came to 2 bases and at J to 4 bases, leaving 10 bases not matched to a gene. The CDR3 spells CASSQPSLAERETQYF. The CDR3, as DNA: TGCGCCAGCAGCCAACCTTCGCTAGCGGAGAGAGAGACCCAGTACTTC.

The chain carries TRBV10-2 and TRBJ2-3, with D perhaps assigned TRBD1 or TRBD2 (5 bases each). The CDR3 spans 14 residues. V was trimmed by 3 bases and J by 0 bases, leaving 7 bases between them. CDR1 and CDR2 from the germline V gene are WSHSY and SAAADI. The CDR3 protein is CASSDWGSTDTQYF. Here the CDR3 DNA reads TGCGCCAGCAGTGACTGGGGGAGCACAGATACGCAGTATTTT.

The chain carries TRBV11-2 and TRBJ1-2, with D perhaps matching TRBD1 (6 bases). Germline V gives CDR1 SGHAT, CDR2 FQNNGV. V was trimmed by 2 bases and J by 8 bases, leaving 21 bases between them. This CDR3 is built from 16 residues. DNA for the CDR3: TGTGCCAGCAGCTTACCAAGTGTGGACGGCGGGGGCGGCTACACCTTC. It specifies CASSLPSVDGGGGYTF.

V is TRBV7-6 and J is TRBJ2-1, with 10 bases fitting TRBD2. The trim removed 3 bases at V and 6 bases at J, leaving 5 bases unmatched. This CDR3 spans 15 amino acids. Germline CDR1 is SGHVS and CDR2 is FNYEAQ. DNA for the CDR3: TGTGCCAGCAGCTTGGCCGGGACTAGCGCCAATGAGCAGTTCTTC. This gives the protein CASSLAGTSANEQFF.

The V gene is TRBV28, the J gene TRBJ2-7; either TRBD1 or TRBD2 may supply D (5 bases each). The V and J ends lost 3 bases and 0 bases respectively, with 6 bases between them. Looked up from germline, CDR1 is MDHEN and CDR2 is SYDVKM. The CDR3 has 13 residues. CDR3 sequence (DNA): TGTGCCAGCAGTTTCGGGGCCTCCTACGAGCAGTACTTC. This gives the protein CASSFGASYEQYF.

The chain links TRBV19 to TRBJ1-3, with D unclear. Trimming pared 3 bases from V and 0 bases from J, leaving 12 bases between. This CDR3 comprises 16 residues. Germline-derived CDR1 and CDR2 are LNHDA and SQIVND (reference sequence). The CDR3 is CASSIFGLYSGNTIYF. The CDR3, as DNA: TGTGCCAGTAGTATCTTCGGACTTTACTCTGGAAACACCATATATTTT.

The rearrangement uses TRBV29-1 and TRBJ1-1; TRBD1 is a possible D gene (5 bases). Per the germline V gene, CDR1 is SQVTM and CDR2 is ANQGSEA. V was pared by 1 base and J by 5 bases, with 11 bases between. The CDR3 has 13 residues. CDR3 residues: CSVEVRRATEAFF. CDR3 sequence (DNA): TGCAGCGTTGAAGTCCGCAGGGCGACTGAAGCTTTCTTT.

This chain links TRBV6-1 with TRBJ1-3; D remains ambiguous. Trimming removed 6 bases at V and 4 bases at J, with 16 bases between. CDR1 and CDR2 from the germline V gene are MNHNS and SASEGT. The CDR3 covers 15 residues. This CDR3 reads CASSRSIPGGNTIYF. The CDR3 region has the DNA TGTGCCAGCAGCAGAAGTATCCCGGGGGGAAACACCATATATTTT.

The chain employs TRBV6-6 and TRBJ2-7; D not certain. CDR3 length: 13 residues. In germline, CDR1 is MNHNY, CDR2 SVGAGI (reference sequence). With 4 bases removed from V and 3 bases from J, the gap between germline ends came to 10 bases. CDR3 coding DNA: TGTGCCAGCAGTTCATTTCCGAACTACGAGCAGTACTTC. Its protein is CASSSFPNYEQYF.

The V call is TRBV9, the J call TRBJ2-1, with TRBD2 identical over 11 bases. The V and J ends lost 3 bases and 0 bases, in that order; junction bases with no gene match: 11. CDR3 length equals 19 residues. Germline V gene data show CDR1 as SGDLS and CDR2 as YYNGEE. The CDR3 sequence is CASSAGGLAGGISYNEQFF. The CDR3 DNA follows: TGTGCCAGCAGCGCCGGTGGGCTAGCGGGGGGTATCTCCTACAATGAGCAGTTCTTC.

This chain links TRBV6-1 with TRBJ2-5; D gene uncertain. Germline CDR1 is MNHNS and CDR2 is SASEGT. Trimming removed 6 bases at V and 2 bases at J, with 13 bases between. The CDR3 is 14 amino acids. CDR3 sequence reads: CASSRMGLQETQYF. The CDR3 bases are TGTGCCAGCAGCCGAATGGGCTTACAAGAGACCCAGTACTTC.

The genes are TRBV5-1 and TRBJ1-1; D unresolved. The length of the CDR3 is 18 residues. Germline V gives CDR1 SGHRS, CDR2 YFSETQ. The V gene lost 0 bases and the J gene lost 0 bases, with 18 bases spanning the gap. CDR3 sequence: CASSLGFLAGTLNTEAFF. The CDR3 DNA follows: TGCGCCAGCAGCTTGGGGTTCTTGGCCGGCACTTTGAACACTGAAGCTTTCTTT.

The chain employs TRBV5-8 and TRBJ2-2; D may be TRBD1 (6 bases). The V gene lost 0 bases and the J gene lost 0 bases, with 6 bases spanning the gap. CDR1 and CDR2 (germline): SGHTS, YDEGEE. This CDR3 has 15 residues. The CDR3, as DNA: TGTGCCAGCAGCTTGGACAGGGCGAACACCGGGGAGCTGTTTTTT. Its protein product is CASSLDRANTGELFF.

The chain carries TRBV28 and TRBJ1-1, with D hard to call. This CDR3 has 11 amino acids. Trimming took 5 bases from V and 8 from J, leaving 9 bases between them. CDR1 is MDHEN and CDR2 is SYDVKM in the germline V gene. This CDR3 reads CASSRTAEAFF. The CDR3 region has the DNA TGTGCCAGCAGTCGTACCGCCGAAGCTTTCTTT.

The chain carries TRBV7-9 and TRBJ2-5, with a weak D call TRBD1 (5 bases). Germline CDR1 and CDR2: SEHNR and FQNEAQ (reference sequence). Trimming took 1 base from V and 4 from J, leaving 10 bases between them. The CDR3 length is 14 residues. The CDR3 DNA follows: TGTGCCAGCAGCTTAGAGGGGTTGGCAGAGACCCAGTACTTC. It translates to CASSLEGLAETQYF.

Only one count was recorded for this clone. The V and J genes are TRBV5-1 and TRBJ2-3; no firm D call. The germline V gene encodes CDR1 SGHRS and CDR2 YFSETQ. Trimming stripped 2 bases from V and 6 bases from J, with 7 bases between. The CDR3 extends over 12 amino acids. DNA of the CDR3: TGCGCCAGCAGCTTCCAAGGGGATACGCAGTATTTT. It translates to CASSFQGDTQYF. The variable domain in full, completed from reference TRBV5-1 and TRBJ2-3, reads KAGVTQTPRYLIKTRGQQVTLSCSPISGHRSVSWYQQTPGQGLQFLFEYFSETQRNKGNFPGRFSGRQFSNSRSEMNVSTLELGDSALYLCASSFQGDTQYFGPGTRLTVL.

The chain links TRBV2 to TRBJ2-5; 10 bases are a match to TRBD2. The CDR3 length is 17 residues. Germline V gives CDR1 SNHLY, CDR2 FYNNEI. With 7 bases clipped from V and 1 base from J, the junction kept 12 bases outside the gene matches. The CDR3 sequence: CASITSGGGRAQETQYF. The CDR3 DNA reads TGTGCCAGCATTACAAGCGGGGGGGGCCGGGCCCAAGAGACCCAGTACTTC.

The chain employs TRBV10-3 and TRBJ2-1; 10 nucleotides align to TRBD2. The J segment lost 0 bases and the V segment lost 4 bases, leaving 6 bases of the junction unmatched. The germline CDR1 and CDR2 sequences are ENHRY and SYGVKD. The CDR3 covers 17 residues. The CDR3 DNA reads TGTGCCATCAGTGGGGGAGAGCGGGAGGGCTCCTACAATGAGCAGTTCTTC. Translated, it gives CAISGGEREGSYNEQFF.

A single count supports this clone. The chain recombines TRBV29-1 with TRBJ2-7; 12 bases match TRBD2. The CDR3 has 14 residues. Germline V gives CDR1 SQVTM, CDR2 ANQGSEA. J gave up 2 bases and V 6 bases, and 5 bases lay outside the gene matches. The CDR3 spells CSVGGLAGPYEQYF. The CDR3 DNA sequence: TGCAGCGTGGGGGGACTAGCGGGCCCCTACGAGCAGTACTTC.

The chain employs TRBV30 and TRBJ1-2, with D hard to call. Trimming cost V 0 bases and J 0 bases, with 11 bases left between them. This CDR3 is built from 15 residues. CDR1 is GTSNPN, CDR2 SVGIG, per germline (reference sequence). In nucleotides, the CDR3 is TGTGCCTGGAGTGTAACCGGGTTAGCTAACTATGGCTACACCTTC. Translation: CAWSVTGLANYGYTF.

V is TRBV5-6 and J is TRBJ1-1, with TRBD1 matching 11 bases. Germline-derived CDR1 and CDR2 are SGHDT and YYEEEE. The ends lost 4 bases at V and 4 bases at J; junction bases unmatched: 6. CDR3 length: 15 amino acids. CDR3 in DNA: TGTGCCAGCAGCCTCCCTGGGACAGGGGGCACTGAAGCTTTCTTT. As protein: CASSLPGTGGTEAFF.